This record looks at one T cell receptor (beta chain) sequence and its context. This specimen comes from a study of blood T cell repertoires in COVID-19. Study-wide context: Samples taken during acute and convalescent COVID-19 were collected in the United States, Italy and Spain. The analysed material was cDNA or gDNA that came from T cells, B-cell-depleted T cells, or PBMCs.

In the authors' methods: Using reference gene primer amplification, nucleated cell counts were estimated. TCRdb's table, derived via immunoSEQ multiplex PCR, lists solely in-frame clones and lacks some. V and J calls and clone size are given by that table; D and trimming were obtained from the DNA. The table records about 250,000 clones, around 88% of them present only once. The germline gives CDR1 SEHNR, CDR2 FQNEAQ (reference sequence). The CDR3 covers 12 residues. V was shortened by 11 bases and J by 8 bases, with 18 bases between the two germline ends. The clonotype was recovered from a man in his forties with active or convalescent COVID-19. The gene calls are TRBV7-9 and TRBJ1-2; a weak D match, TRBD1 (6 bases). Sequenced input: peripheral blood. The CDR3 DNA follows: TGTGCCTCAGGGGTCTCGGGAGGGGGCTACACCTTC. Translating it yields CASGVSGGGYTF.